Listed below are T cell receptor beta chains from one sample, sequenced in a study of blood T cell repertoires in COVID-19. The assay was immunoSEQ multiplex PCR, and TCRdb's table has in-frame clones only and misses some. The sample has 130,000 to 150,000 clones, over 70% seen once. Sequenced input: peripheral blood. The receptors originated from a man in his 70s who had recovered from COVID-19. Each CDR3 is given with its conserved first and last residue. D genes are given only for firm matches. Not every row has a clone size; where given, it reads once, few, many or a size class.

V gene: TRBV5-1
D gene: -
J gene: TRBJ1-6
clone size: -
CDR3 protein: CASSLEYNSPLHF
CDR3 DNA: TGCGCCAGCAGCTTAGAGTATAATTCACCCCTCCACTTT

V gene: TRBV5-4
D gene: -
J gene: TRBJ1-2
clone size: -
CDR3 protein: CASSLGTGARGYTF
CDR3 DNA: TGTGCCAGCAGCTTGGGAACAGGCGCCAGGGGCTACACCTTC

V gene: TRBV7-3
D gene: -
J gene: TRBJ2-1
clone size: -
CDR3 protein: CASSLTGGASYNEQFF
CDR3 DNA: TGTGCCAGCAGCTTAACCGGCGGGGCGTCCTACAATGAGCAGTTCTTC

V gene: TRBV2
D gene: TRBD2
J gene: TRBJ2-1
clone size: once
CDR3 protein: CASSEALGLASNEQFF
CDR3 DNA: TGTGCCAGCAGTGAAGCGCTAGGACTAGCTTCTAATGAGCAGTTCTTC

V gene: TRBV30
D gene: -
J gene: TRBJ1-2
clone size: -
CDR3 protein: CAWRATGYQNYGYTF
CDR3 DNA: TGTGCCTGGAGGGCCACGGGATACCAGAACTATGGCTACACCTTC

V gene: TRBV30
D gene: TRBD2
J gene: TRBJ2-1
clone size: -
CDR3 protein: CAWTPQAGPYNEQFF
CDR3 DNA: TGTGCCTGGACCCCTCAAGCGGGACCATACAATGAGCAGTTCTTC

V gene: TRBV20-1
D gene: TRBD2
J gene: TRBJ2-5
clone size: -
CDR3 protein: CSASFSGRGWETQYF
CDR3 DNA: TGCAGTGCTAGTTTTAGCGGGAGGGGTTGGGAGACCCAGTACTTC

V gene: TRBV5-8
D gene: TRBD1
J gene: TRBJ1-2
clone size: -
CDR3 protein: CASRRTGGENYGYTF
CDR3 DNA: TGTGCCAGCAGGAGGACAGGGGGCGAGAACTATGGCTACACCTTC

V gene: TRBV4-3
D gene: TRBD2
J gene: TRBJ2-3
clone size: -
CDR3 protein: CASSQDPVAGAYTDTQYF
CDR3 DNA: TGCGCCAGCAGCCAAGATCCGGTAGCGGGGGCCTACACAGATACGCAGTATTTT

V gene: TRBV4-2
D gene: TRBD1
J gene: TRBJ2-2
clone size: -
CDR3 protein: CASSQGQGDTGELFF
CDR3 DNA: TGTGCCAGCAGCCAAGGACAGGGGGACACCGGGGAGCTGTTTTTT

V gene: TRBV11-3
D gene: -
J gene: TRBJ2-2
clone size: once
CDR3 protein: CASSLDQSGELFF
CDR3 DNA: TGTGCCAGCAGCTTAGATCAGTCCGGGGAGCTGTTTTTT

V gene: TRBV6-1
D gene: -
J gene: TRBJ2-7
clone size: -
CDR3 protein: CASSEPYRGEQYF
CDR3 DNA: TGTGCCAGCAGTGAACCCTACCGAGGCGAGCAGTACTTC

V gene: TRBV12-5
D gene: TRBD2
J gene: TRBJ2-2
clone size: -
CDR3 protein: CASDSGRAPGELFF
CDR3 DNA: TGTGCTAGTGACAGCGGGAGGGCCCCCGGGGAGCTGTTTTTT

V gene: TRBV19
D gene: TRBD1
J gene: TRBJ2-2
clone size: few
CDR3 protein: CASSIVTGMGELFF
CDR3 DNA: TGTGCCAGTAGTATAGTGACAGGGATGGGGGAGCTGTTTTTT

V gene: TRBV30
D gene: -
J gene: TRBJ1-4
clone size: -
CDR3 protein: CAWQSGTINEKLFF
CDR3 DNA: TGTGCCTGGCAATCGGGTACGATAAATGAAAAACTGTTTTTT

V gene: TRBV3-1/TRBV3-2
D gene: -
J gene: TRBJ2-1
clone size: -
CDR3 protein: CASSQSGLGSGYNEQFF
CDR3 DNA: TGTGCCAGCAGCCAAAGCGGTCTCGGGAGCGGTTACAATGAGCAGTTCTTC

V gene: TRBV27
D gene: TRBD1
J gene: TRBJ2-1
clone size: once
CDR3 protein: CASSLGTGTYNEQFF
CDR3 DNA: TGTGCCAGCAGTTTGGGGACAGGGACCTACAATGAGCAGTTCTTC

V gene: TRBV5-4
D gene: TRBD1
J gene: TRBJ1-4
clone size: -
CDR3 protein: CASSLAGTGDEKLFF
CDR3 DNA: TGTGCCAGCAGCTTGGCCGGGACAGGGGACGAAAAACTGTTTTTT

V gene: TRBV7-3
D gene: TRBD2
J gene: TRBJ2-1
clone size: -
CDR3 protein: CASSFRREGDEQFF
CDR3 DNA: TGTGCCAGCAGCTTTCGGAGGGAGGGCGATGAGCAGTTCTTC

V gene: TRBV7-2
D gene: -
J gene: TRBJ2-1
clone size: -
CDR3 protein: CASSLEGSRPEQFF
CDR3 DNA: TGTGCCAGCAGCTTAGAGGGGTCGCGGCCAGAGCAGTTCTTC

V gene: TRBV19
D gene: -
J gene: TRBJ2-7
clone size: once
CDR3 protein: CASSPGDTYEQYF
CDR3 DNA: TGTGCCAGTAGTCCGGGGGATACGTACGAGCAGTACTTC

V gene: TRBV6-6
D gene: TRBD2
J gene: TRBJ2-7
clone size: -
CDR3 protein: CASRITGGGAYEQYF
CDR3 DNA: TGTGCCAGCAGAATCACGGGCGGGGGGGCCTACGAGCAGTACTTC

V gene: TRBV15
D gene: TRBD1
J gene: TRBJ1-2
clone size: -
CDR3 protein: CATSRDGRQGDPQVGYNYGYTF
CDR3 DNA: TGTGCCACCAGCAGAGACGGTCGGCAGGGGGATCCGCAAGTAGGATATAACTATGGCTACACCTTC

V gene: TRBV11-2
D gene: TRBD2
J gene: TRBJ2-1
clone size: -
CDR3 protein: CASSLETSGRGNEQFF
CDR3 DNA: TGTGCCAGCAGCTTAGAAACTAGCGGGAGAGGAAATGAGCAGTTCTTC

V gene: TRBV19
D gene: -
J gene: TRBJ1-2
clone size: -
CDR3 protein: CASSHPRQANYGYTF
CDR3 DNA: TGTGCCAGTAGCCATCCAAGACAGGCCAACTATGGCTACACCTTC